These 24 T cell receptor beta chains were sequenced from one sample in a study of cytomegalovirus exposure and HLA in healthy donors. The PCR was carried out with 60 Vbeta primers and 13 Jbeta primers. The assay was immunoSEQ multiplex PCR, and TCRdb's table has in-frame clones only and misses some. The table lists roughly 50,000 clones, more than 65% of them singletons. The specimen sequenced was PBMCs. These receptors were collected from a woman between 18 and 30 years old in good health and CMV-seronegative.

The chain recombines TRBV7-3 with TRBJ2-5; no clear D gene. This CDR3 region has 14 residues. The germline CDR1 and CDR2 sequences are SGHTA and FQGTGA. V lost 3 bases and J 1 base, leaving 9 bases between the germline ends. The CDR3 loop reads CASSLESSQETQYF. Written as DNA, the CDR3 is TGTGCCAGCAGCTTGGAGAGTTCCCAAGAGACCCAGTACTTC.

V gene TRBV6-5 combines with J gene TRBJ2-2, with 7 bases fitting TRBD1. The trim removed 2 bases at V and 7 bases at J, leaving 10 bases unmatched. Per the germline V gene, CDR1 is MNHEY and CDR2 is SVGAGI. The CDR3 length is 16 residues. The CDR3 is CASSYLTGVGGGELFF. The CDR3 bases are TGTGCCAGCAGTTACCTCACAGGGGTTGGTGGCGGGGAGCTGTTTTTT.

The J gene is TRBJ1-1, the V gene TRBV7-9, with 8 positions matching TRBD1. The CDR3 sequence is 14 residues long. CDR1 is SEHNR, CDR2 FQNEAQ, per germline (reference sequence). V trimming: 3 bases; J trimming: 5 bases; junction bases outside the gene matches: 5. CDR3 DNA sequence: TGTGCCAGCAGCTTGCAGGGGGCGAGTACTGAAGCTTTCTTT. It yields the protein CASSLQGASTEAFF.

This chain joins TRBV5-1 and TRBJ1-1, with D perhaps TRBD1 (5 bases). Trimming pared 0 bases from V and 6 bases from J, leaving 15 bases between. Germline loops: CDR1 SGHRS, CDR2 YFSETQ. The CDR3 runs 15 residues. The CDR3 loop reads CASSLGVRANSEAFF. The DNA of the CDR3 is TGCGCCAGCAGCTTGGGTGTCAGGGCTAACTCTGAAGCTTTCTTT. Drawing the rest from reference TRBV5-1 and TRBJ1-1, the complete variable domain is KAGVTQTPRYLIKTRGQQVTLSCSPISGHRSVSWYQQTPGQGLQFLFEYFSETQRNKGNFPGRFSGRQFSNSRSEMNVSTLELGDSALYLCASSLGVRANSEAFFGQGTRLTVV.

This clone showed up just a few times. The CDR3 here is CASSDSIASGANVLTF. DNA for the CDR3: TGTGCCAGCAGTGACTCGATAGCCTCTGGGGCCAACGTCCTGACTTTC. The chain combines TRBV6-4 with TRBJ2-6; no clear D gene. Germline loops: CDR1 MRHNA, CDR2 SNTAGT. The CDR3 sequence is 16 residues long. Trimming left V 0 bases short and J 0 bases short, with 6 bases between.

The genes are TRBV9 and TRBJ2-7; 8 bases line up with TRBD2. Per the germline V gene, CDR1 is SGDLS and CDR2 is YYNGEE. With 2 bases clipped from V and 0 bases from J, the junction kept 7 bases outside the gene matches. The CDR3 extends over 16 amino acids. The CDR3 DNA reads as TGTGCCAGCAGCGTCGGGGCTAGCGGGCCCTCCTACGAGCAGTACTTC. Translation: CASSVGASGPSYEQYF.

The chain carries TRBV11-2 and TRBJ1-2; D not certain. CDR3 size: 15 residues. V was pared by 5 bases and J by 0 bases, with 13 bases between. Germline V lookup: CDR1 SGHAT, CDR2 FQNNGV. CDR3: CASSPGWATNYGYTF. The CDR3, as DNA: TGTGCCAGCAGCCCAGGCTGGGCTACTAACTATGGCTACACCTTC.

The rearrangement uses TRBV5-1 and TRBJ2-6, with D unresolved. The V end was cut by 7 bases, the J end by 2 bases, with 10 bases between. Germline V gives CDR1 SGHRS, CDR2 YFSETQ. The CDR3 loop spans 14 amino acids. The CDR3 region has the DNA TGCGCCAGCGGCTGGCTGGCTGGGGCCAACGTCCTGACTTTC. This sequence encodes CASGWLAGANVLTF.

This chain uses TRBV25-1 with TRBJ2-7; 7 bases fit TRBD1. There are 15 residues in the CDR3. V dropped 2 bases and J dropped 3; count of bases not matched to a gene: 7. CDR1 is MGHDK and CDR2 is SYGVNS in the germline V gene. For the CDR3, the DNA is TGTGCCAGCAGTGAAGGGAACAGGGGACGCTACGAGCAGTACTTC. Translated, it gives CASSEGNRGRYEQYF.

This clone appeared a single time. The chain combines TRBV7-3 with TRBJ2-2; TRBD1 is a possible D gene (6 bases). The CDR3 covers 14 residues. The germline V and J ends were trimmed by 4 bases and 5 bases, with 11 bases remaining between them. Germline CDR1 and CDR2: SGHTA and FQGTGA. The CDR3 DNA follows: TGTGCCAGCAGCTCCGGACAGCCGACCGGGGAGCTGTTTTTT. Amino acids: CASSSGQPTGELFF. The whole variable domain, filled in from reference TRBV7-3 and TRBJ2-2, reads GAGVSQTPSNKVTEKGKYVELRCDPISGHTALYWYRQSLGQGPEFLIYFQGTGAADDSGLPNDRFFAVRPEGSVSTLKIQRTERGDSAVYLCASSSGQPTGELFFGEGSRLTVL.

This sequence joins TRBV5-6 and TRBJ2-5; tentative D call: TRBD2 (6 bases). The CDR3 is 15 amino acids. V was clipped by 4 bases and J by 0 bases, with 13 bases between them. CDR1 is SGHDT, CDR2 YYEEEE, per germline. CDR3 nucleotide sequence: TGTGCCAGCAGCGTGGGACTGAATAACCAAGAGACCCAGTACTTC. Translating it yields CASSVGLNNQETQYF.

The V gene is TRBV28, the J gene TRBJ2-7; 9 bases agree with TRBD2. V lost 2 bases and J lost 5; bases outside the gene matches: 10. The CDR3 is 16 amino acids. CDR1 MDHEN and CDR2 SYDVKM come from the germline V gene. The CDR3 here is CASSLVAGEVSHEQYF. DNA for the CDR3: TGTGCCAGCAGTTTAGTAGCGGGAGAAGTGTCCCACGAGCAGTACTTC.

The V and J genes are TRBV5-1 and TRBJ2-7, with 15 bases identical to TRBD2. V shed 1 base, J shed 9 bases, and the junction held 11 bases outside the gene matches. CDR3 length equals 17 residues. CDR1 is SGHRS, CDR2 YFSETQ, per germline. The CDR3: CASSLNSMGLAGGGQYF. The CDR3 DNA follows: TGCGCCAGCAGCTTGAATTCGATGGGACTAGCGGGAGGAGGGCAGTACTTC.

The rearrangement uses TRBV7-3 and TRBJ2-3; D uncertain. The CDR3 extends over 14 amino acids. The germline V gene encodes CDR1 SGHTA and CDR2 FQGTGA. V lost 4 bases and J 0 bases, leaving 8 bases between the germline ends. CDR3 sequence: CASSSLSSTDTQYF. CDR3 nucleotides: TGTGCCAGCAGCTCCCTCTCTAGCACAGATACGCAGTATTTT.

This sequence joins TRBV14 and TRBJ2-1; 9 bases are a match to TRBD2. Unmatched junction bases numbered 10, after V lost 1 base and J lost 6 bases. CDR1 and CDR2 (germline): SGHDN, FVKESK. This CDR3 is built from 17 residues. The CDR3 region is CASSQVSEGGRGNEQFF. The CDR3 DNA reads as TGTGCCAGCAGCCAAGTTTCCGAAGGCGGGAGGGGCAATGAGCAGTTCTTC.

The rearrangement uses TRBV27 and TRBJ1-5, with 7 nucleotides matching TRBD1. Unmatched junction bases numbered 14, after V lost 5 bases and J lost 10 bases. Germline loops: CDR1 MNHEY, CDR2 SMNVEV (reference sequence). The CDR3 has 15 amino acids. DNA of the CDR3: TGTGCCAGCAGTCCTGGACAGGAGGGGATCAGCCCCCAGCATTTT. It translates to CASSPGQEGISPQHF.

The J gene is TRBJ2-7, the V gene TRBV6-1, with 11 nucleotides matching TRBD2. V lost 6 bases to trimming and J lost 6 bases; unmatched junction nucleotides: 7. The CDR3 sequence is 14 residues long. Germline lookup yields CDR1 MNHNS and CDR2 SASEGT. The DNA of the CDR3 is TGTGCCAGCAGCCCCGGGACTAGCGGTGCCGAGCAGTACTTC. Translated: CASSPGTSGAEQYF.

The chain links TRBV28 to TRBJ2-1; possibly TRBD2 for D (7 bases). Germline lookup yields CDR1 MDHEN and CDR2 SYDVKM. V was shortened by 6 bases and J by 7 bases, with 13 bases between the two germline ends. The CDR3 is made up of 13 amino acids. The CDR3 is CASSFGGANEQFF. The CDR3 coding sequence is TGTGCCAGCAGCTTTGGGGGGGCGAATGAGCAGTTCTTC.

V gene TRBV10-3 combines with J gene TRBJ1-4; D call uncertain. The V gene's germline CDR1 is ENHRY and CDR2 SYGVKD. There are 14 residues in the CDR3. Trimming stripped 6 bases from V and 3 bases from J, with 11 bases between. The chain's CDR3 is CAISRDGANEKLFF. The CDR3 DNA reads as TGTGCCATCAGCCGGGATGGCGCTAATGAAAAACTGTTTTTT.

V is TRBV27 and J is TRBJ1-1; a possible D gene is TRBD1 (6 bases). Trimming cost V 4 bases and J 6 bases, with 15 bases left between them. CDR1 MNHEY and CDR2 SMNVEV come from the germline V gene (reference sequence). This CDR3 contains 14 residues. The CDR3 is CASSSSGTTAEAFF. The CDR3 coding sequence is TGTGCCAGCAGTTCTTCCGGGACAACTGCTGAAGCTTTCTTT.

The chain links TRBV11-2 to TRBJ1-5, with 12 nucleotides matching TRBD1. The V segment lost 4 bases and the J segment 7 bases; nucleotides outside the gene matches: 5. This CDR3 comprises 15 residues. The germline CDR1 and CDR2 sequences are SGHAT and FQNNGV. In nucleotides, the CDR3 is TGTGCCAGCAGCTCCGGGACAGGGGGCCCGCAGCCCCAGCATTTT. Its protein is CASSSGTGGPQPQHF.

The rearrangement links TRBV2 to TRBJ2-1, with D tentatively TRBD2 (7 bases). The CDR3 is 15 amino acids. Between the trimmed V and J ends, which lost 10 bases and 4 bases, there was a span of 20 bases. CDR1 is SNHLY, CDR2 FYNNEI, per germline. The CDR3 is CATRGAGYDYNEQFF. CDR3 nucleotide sequence: TGTGCCACCCGGGGGGCGGGATATGATTACAATGAGCAGTTCTTC.

This clone was recorded only once. The CDR3 sequence is CASTQLRQMNTEAFF. The CDR3 DNA follows: TGTGCCAGCACCCAGTTGAGACAGATGAACACTGAAGCTTTCTTT. The rearrangement uses TRBV28 and TRBJ1-1; the D gene is possibly TRBD1 (5 bases). This CDR3 is built from 15 residues. Germline CDR1 and CDR2: MDHEN and SYDVKM. Trimming removed 7 bases from V and 0 bases from J, with 15 bases in between.

The J gene is TRBJ2-3, the V gene TRBV9; 13 positions agree with TRBD2. V lost 3 bases and J lost 5; bases outside the gene matches: 6. The CDR3 totals 16 residues. CDR1 and CDR2 (germline): SGDLS, YYNGEE. The CDR3 coding sequence is TGTGCCAGCAGCGCCATCGGGACTAGCGGGATAGATACGCAGTATTTT. It specifies CASSAIGTSGIDTQYF.